The clone carrying this T cell receptor delta chain occurred many times. What it binds is unknown. The TCRdb record carries a much larger clone's protein, which differs from this DNA's translation at residue 14; a read error is the likely cause, and the protein listed here is the DNA translation. TCRdb fed the multiplex PCR reads into CATT to redo clone calling. The sample includes about 51,000 delta-chain clones, approximately 2% of them seen just once. The CDR3 loop spans 18 amino acids. Germline CDR1 reads GEAIGNYY; CDR2 reads EKD. V gave up 3 bases and J gave up 6 bases; unmatched junction bases: 16. This record comes from a study of γδ T cells in repeated Plasmodium falciparum infection. The wider study: Four controlled malaria infections with P. falciparum NF54 spanned roughly 97 weeks.

Bulk repertoires came from Vgamma9/Vdelta2+ or Vdelta2-negative gammadelta T cells flow-sorted from PBMC. Regarding the study as a whole: Vdelta2-negative gammadelta repertoires appeared less diverse and less shared in Malian than Australian children. Vgamma9/Vdelta2+ repertoires stayed stably polyclonal over time and infection.

The rearrangement joins TRDV2 to TRDJ1, with 12 bases lining up with TRDD3. Germline matching of the DNA provided the J gene here, since TCRdb leaves it blank. The sequenced sample consisted of gamma-delta T cells from blood. The sequence derives from a pool of human donors (malaria-infected and uninfected, not separated). CDR3 in amino acids: CACDPVLGDTRETYKLIF. CDR3 nucleotides: TGTGCCTGTGACCCGGTACTGGGGGATACAAGAGAGACCTATAAACTCATCTTT.